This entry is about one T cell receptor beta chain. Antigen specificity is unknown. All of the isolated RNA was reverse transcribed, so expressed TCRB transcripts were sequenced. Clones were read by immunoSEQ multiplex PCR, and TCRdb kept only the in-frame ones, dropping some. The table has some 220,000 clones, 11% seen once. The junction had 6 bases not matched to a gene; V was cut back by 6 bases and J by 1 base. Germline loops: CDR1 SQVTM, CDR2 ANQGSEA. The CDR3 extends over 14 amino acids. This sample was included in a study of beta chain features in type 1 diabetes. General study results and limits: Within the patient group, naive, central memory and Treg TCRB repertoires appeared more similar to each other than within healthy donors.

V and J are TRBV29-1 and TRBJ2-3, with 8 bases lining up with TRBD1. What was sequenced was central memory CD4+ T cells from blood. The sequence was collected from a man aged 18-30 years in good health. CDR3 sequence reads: CSVKGGQGTDTQYF. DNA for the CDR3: TGCAGCGTCAAGGGGGGACAGGGCACAGATACGCAGTATTTT.